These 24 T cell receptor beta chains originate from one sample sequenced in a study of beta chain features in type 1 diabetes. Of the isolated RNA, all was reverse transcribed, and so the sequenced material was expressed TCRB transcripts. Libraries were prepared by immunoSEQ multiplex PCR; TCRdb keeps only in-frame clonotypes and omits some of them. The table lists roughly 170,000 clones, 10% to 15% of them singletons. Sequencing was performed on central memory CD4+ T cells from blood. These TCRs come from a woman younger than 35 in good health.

CDR3 nucleotide sequence: TGTGCCAGCAGACCTACGACTATCAACAATGAGCAGTTCTTC. Translating it yields CASRPTTINNEQFF. The V gene is TRBV7-8, the J gene TRBJ2-1; D might be TRBD2 (5 bases). The CDR3 runs 14 residues. V was pared by 6 bases and J by 5 bases, with 14 bases between. Germline values: CDR1 SGHVS, CDR2 FQNEAQ.

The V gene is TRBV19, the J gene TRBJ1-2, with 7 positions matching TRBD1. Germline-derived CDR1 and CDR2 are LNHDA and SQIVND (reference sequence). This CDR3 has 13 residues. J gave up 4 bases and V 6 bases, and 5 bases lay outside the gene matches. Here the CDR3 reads CASRSGGTYGYTF. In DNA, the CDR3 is TGTGCCAGTAGGTCAGGGGGGACCTATGGCTACACCTTC.

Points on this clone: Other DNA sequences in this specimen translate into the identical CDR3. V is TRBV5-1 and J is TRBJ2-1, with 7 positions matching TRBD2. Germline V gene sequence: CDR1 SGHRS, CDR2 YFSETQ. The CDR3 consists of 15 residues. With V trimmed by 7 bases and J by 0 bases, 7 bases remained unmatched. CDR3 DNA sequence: TGCGCCAGCTCCTTAGCGGGCAGCTCCTACAATGAGCAGTTCTTC. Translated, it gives CASSLAGSSYNEQFF.

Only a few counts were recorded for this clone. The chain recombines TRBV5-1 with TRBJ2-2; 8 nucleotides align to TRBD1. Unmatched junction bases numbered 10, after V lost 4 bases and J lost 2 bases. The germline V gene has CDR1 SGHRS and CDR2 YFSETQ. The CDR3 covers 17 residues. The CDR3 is CASSALPGGANTGELFF. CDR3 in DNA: TGCGCCAGCAGCGCCCTGCCAGGGGGCGCAAACACCGGGGAGCTGTTTTTT.

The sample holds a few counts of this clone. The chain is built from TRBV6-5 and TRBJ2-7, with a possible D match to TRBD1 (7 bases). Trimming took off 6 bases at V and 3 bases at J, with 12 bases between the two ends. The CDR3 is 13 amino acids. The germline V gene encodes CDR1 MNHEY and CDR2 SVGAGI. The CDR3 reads CASRRDRDYEQYF. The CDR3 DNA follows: TGTGCCAGCAGGCGGGACAGAGACTACGAGCAGTACTTC.

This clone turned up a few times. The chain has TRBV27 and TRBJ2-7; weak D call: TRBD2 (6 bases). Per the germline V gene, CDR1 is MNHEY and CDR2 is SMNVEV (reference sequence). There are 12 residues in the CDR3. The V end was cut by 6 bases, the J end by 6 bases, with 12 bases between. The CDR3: CASRLGGFEQYF. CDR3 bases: TGTGCCAGCAGGTTGGGGGGTTTCGAGCAGTACTTC.

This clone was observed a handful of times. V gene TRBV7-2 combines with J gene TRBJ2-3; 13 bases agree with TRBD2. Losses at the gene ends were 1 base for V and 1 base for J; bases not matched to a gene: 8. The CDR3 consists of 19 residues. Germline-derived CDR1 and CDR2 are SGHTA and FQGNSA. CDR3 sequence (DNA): TGTGCCAGCAGCTTAGTCCCCCGGGGACTAGCGGGACGCACAGATACGCAGTATTTT. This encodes CASSLVPRGLAGRTDTQYF.

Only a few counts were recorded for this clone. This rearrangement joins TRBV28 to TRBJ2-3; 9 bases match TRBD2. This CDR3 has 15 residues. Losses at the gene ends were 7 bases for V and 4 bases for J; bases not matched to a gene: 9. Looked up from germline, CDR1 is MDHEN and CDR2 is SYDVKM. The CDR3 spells CASIFSGRRSDTQYF. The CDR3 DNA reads TGTGCCAGCATCTTTAGCGGGAGACGGTCAGATACGCAGTATTTT.

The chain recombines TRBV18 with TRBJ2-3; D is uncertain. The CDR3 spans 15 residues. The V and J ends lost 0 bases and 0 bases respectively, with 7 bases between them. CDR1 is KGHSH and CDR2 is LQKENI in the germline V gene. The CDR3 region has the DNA TGTGCCAGCTCACCACCGTCTCTTAGCACAGATACGCAGTATTTT. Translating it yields CASSPPSLSTDTQYF.

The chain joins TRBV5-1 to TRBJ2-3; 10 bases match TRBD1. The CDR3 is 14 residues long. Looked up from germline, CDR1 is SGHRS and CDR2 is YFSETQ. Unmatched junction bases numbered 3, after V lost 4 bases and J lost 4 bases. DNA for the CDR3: TGCGCCAGCAGCCAGACAGGGGGCTCAGATACGCAGTATTTT. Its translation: CASSQTGGSDTQYF.

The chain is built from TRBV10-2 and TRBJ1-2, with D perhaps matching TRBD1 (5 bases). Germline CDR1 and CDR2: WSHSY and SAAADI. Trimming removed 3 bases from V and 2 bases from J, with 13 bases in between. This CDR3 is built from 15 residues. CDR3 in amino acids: CASSDRRGDNYGYTF. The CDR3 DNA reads TGCGCCAGCAGTGATCGACGGGGGGACAACTATGGCTACACCTTC.

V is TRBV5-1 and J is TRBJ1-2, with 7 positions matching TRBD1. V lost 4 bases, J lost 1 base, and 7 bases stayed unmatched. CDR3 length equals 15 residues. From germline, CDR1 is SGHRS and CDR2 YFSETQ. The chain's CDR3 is CASSQPGQLNYGYTF. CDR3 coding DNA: TGCGCCAGCAGCCAGCCGGGACAGCTTAACTATGGCTACACCTTC.

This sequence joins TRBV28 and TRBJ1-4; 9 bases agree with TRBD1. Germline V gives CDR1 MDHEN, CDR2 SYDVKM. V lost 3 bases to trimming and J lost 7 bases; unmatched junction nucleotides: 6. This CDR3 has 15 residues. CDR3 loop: CASSLRGQGGEKLFF. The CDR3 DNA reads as TGTGCCAGCAGTTTGAGGGGACAGGGTGGTGAAAAACTGTTTTTT.

The CDR3 sequence: CASSFLTDTQYF. DNA for the CDR3: TGTGCCAGCAGCTTTCTGACAGATACGCAGTATTTT. The J gene is TRBJ2-3, the V gene TRBV4-2; D ambiguous. Trimming left V 5 bases short and J 3 bases short, with 6 bases between. Germline assignment: CDR1 LGHNA and CDR2 YNFKEQ. The CDR3 covers 12 residues.

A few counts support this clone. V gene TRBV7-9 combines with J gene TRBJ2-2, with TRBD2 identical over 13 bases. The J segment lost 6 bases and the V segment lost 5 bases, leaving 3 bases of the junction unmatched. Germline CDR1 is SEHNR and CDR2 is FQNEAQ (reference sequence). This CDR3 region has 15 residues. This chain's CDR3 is CASSRTSGSSGELFF. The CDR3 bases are TGTGCCAGCAGCCGGACTAGCGGGAGTTCCGGGGAGCTGTTTTTT. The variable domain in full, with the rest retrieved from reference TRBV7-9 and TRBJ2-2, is DTGVSQNPRHKITKRGQNVTFRCDPISEHNRLYWYRQTLGQGPEFLTYFQNEAQLEKSRLLSDRFSAERPKGSFSTLEIQRTEQGDSAMYLCASSRTSGSSGELFFGEGSRLTVL.

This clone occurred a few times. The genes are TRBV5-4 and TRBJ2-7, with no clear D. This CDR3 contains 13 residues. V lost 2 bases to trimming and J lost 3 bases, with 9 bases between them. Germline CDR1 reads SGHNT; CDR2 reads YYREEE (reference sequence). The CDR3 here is CASSLGPGYEQYF. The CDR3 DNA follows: TGTGCCAGCAGCTTAGGTCCAGGCTACGAGCAGTACTTC.

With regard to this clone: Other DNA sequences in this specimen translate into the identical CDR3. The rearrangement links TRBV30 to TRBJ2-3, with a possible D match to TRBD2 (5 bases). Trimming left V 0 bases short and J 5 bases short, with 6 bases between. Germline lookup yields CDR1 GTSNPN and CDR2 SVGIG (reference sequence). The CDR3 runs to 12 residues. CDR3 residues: CAWSVRGDTQYF. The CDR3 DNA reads TGTGCCTGGAGTGTACGGGGAGATACGCAGTATTTT.

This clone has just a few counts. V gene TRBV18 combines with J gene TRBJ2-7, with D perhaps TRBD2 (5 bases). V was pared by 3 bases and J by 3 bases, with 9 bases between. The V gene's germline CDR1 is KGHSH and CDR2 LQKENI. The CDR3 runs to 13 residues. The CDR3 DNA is TGTGCCAGCTCACCTCGGGATATCTACGAGCAGTACTTC. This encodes CASSPRDIYEQYF. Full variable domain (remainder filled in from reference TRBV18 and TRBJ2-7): NAGVMQNPRHLVRRRGQEARLRCSPMKGHSHVYWYRQLPEEGLKFMVYLQKENIIDESGMPKERFSAEFPKEGPSILRIQQVVRGDSAAYFCASSPRDIYEQYFGPGTRLTVT.

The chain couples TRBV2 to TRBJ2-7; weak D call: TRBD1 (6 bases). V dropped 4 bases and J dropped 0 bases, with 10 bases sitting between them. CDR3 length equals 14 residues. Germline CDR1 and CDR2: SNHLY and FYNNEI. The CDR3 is CASSVGAGSYEQYF. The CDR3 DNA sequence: TGTGCCAGCAGTGTGGGGGCGGGCTCCTACGAGCAGTACTTC.

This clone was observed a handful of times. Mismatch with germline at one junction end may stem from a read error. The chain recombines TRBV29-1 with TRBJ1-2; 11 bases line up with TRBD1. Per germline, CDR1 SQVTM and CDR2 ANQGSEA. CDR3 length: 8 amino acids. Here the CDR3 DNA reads TGCAGCCTCGGGACAGGGGGCTTC. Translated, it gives CSLGTGGF.

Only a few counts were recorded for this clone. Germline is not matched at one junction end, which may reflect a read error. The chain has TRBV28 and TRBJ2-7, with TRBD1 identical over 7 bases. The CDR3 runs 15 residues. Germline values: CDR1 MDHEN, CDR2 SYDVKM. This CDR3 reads CASRRLQTGEGSLFF. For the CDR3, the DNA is TGTGCCAGCAGAAGATTGCAAACAGGGGAAGGATCACTTTTCTTC.

The CDR3 is CASSQDSGQFYNEQFF. The CDR3, as DNA: TGCGCCAGCAGCCAAGACTCAGGACAGTTCTACAATGAGCAGTTCTTC. The J gene is TRBJ2-1, the V gene TRBV4-1, with a weak D call TRBD1 (6 bases). V lost 0 bases to trimming and J lost 3 bases, with 12 bases between them. Germline CDR1 reads MGHRA; CDR2 reads YSYEKL. This CDR3 is built from 16 residues.

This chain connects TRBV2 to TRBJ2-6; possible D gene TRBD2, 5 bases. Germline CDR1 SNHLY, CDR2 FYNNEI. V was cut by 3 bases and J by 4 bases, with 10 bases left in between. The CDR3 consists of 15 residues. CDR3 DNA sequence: TGTGCCAGCAGTGAGTCGGGGATCGGGGCCAACGTCCTGACTTTC. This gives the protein CASSESGIGANVLTF. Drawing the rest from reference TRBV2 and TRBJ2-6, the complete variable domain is EPEVTQTPSHQVTQMGQEVILRCVPISNHLYFYWYRQILGQKVEFLVSFYNNEISEKSEIFDDQFSVERPDGSNFTLKIRSTKLEDSAMYFCASSESGIGANVLTFGAGSRLTVL.

The CDR3 loop reads CASSYSGASGRSEQFF. DNA for the CDR3: TGTGCCAGCAGTTACTCGGGGGCTAGCGGGAGAAGTGAGCAGTTCTTC. This sequence joins TRBV6-6 and TRBJ2-1, with 10 bases identical to TRBD2. The CDR3 runs to 16 residues. Germline CDR1 MNHNY, CDR2 SVGAGI (reference sequence). The V segment lost 0 bases and the J segment 9 bases; nucleotides outside the gene matches: 8.